This is a list of T cell receptor beta chains from one sample in a study of CD8 T cells in ankylosing spondylitis. Each CDR3 protein is one row after TCRdb ran MiXCR on the 5' RACE reads. The sample lists more than 600,000 distinct CDR3 sequences, roughly 19% seen once, with about a fifth in the top ten. Source material: blood, either unsorted or a sorted T cell fraction (not recorded which). Source of these receptors: a male donor with ankylosing spondylitis. CDR3s include the opening cysteine and the closing phenylalanine or tryptophan. Fields, in order: D gene, clone size, J gene, V gene, CDR3 protein, CDR3 DNA. The D gene is left open where the match is weak. Clone size is shown for a subset of rows, as once, few, many or a class of expanded clone.

- | - | TRBJ1-1 | TRBV27 | CASSTGQYDEAFF | TGTGCCAGCAGTACAGGGCAGTATGATGAAGCTTTCTTT
- | - | TRBJ2-7 | TRBV19 | CASSPRDGFEQYF | TGTGCCAGTAGTCCCAGGGATGGGTTCGAGCAGTACTTC
TRBD2 | - | TRBJ2-2 | TRBV4-2 | CASSYGLAENTGELFF | TGTGCCAGCAGCTATGGACTAGCGGAAAACACCGGGGAGCTGTTTTTT
TRBD2 | - | TRBJ2-5 | TRBV20-1 | CSAAPTSSQETQYF | TGCAGTGCCGCCCCGACTAGCAGCCAAGAGACCCAGTACTTC
- | - | TRBJ2-7 | TRBV15 | CATSRDLTVYEQYF | TGTGCCACCAGCAGAGATCTGACTGTCTACGAGCAGTACTTC
- | - | TRBJ2-3 | TRBV19 | CASSSSGTPDTQYF | TGTGCCAGTAGCTCCTCCGGGACTCCAGATACGCAGTATTTT
TRBD2 | few | TRBJ2-1 | TRBV20-1 | CSAGTSGASSYNEQFF | TGCAGTGCTGGGACTAGCGGAGCGAGCTCCTACAATGAGCAGTTCTTC
TRBD1 | - | TRBJ2-3 | TRBV7-9 | CASSHGQDFYTDTQYF | TGTGCCAGCAGCCACGGACAGGACTTCTACACAGATACGCAGTATTTT
- | - | TRBJ1-2 | TRBV3-1 | CASSPQVGGWGYYGYTF | TGTGCCAGCAGCCCGCAAGTCGGAGGTTGGGGATACTATGGCTACACCTTC
- | - | TRBJ2-7 | TRBV10-3 | CAISEPDRPHEQYF | TGTGCCATCAGTGAGCCCGACAGGCCCCACGAGCAGTACTTC
TRBD1 | few | TRBJ2-1 | TRBV27 | CASSKDRVDWFF | TGTGCCAGCAGTAAAGACAGGGTCGATTGGTTCTTC
TRBD2 | - | TRBJ2-5 | TRBV29-1 | CSVHPSGETQYF | TGCAGCGTTCACCCTAGCGGAGAGACCCAGTACTTC
- | - | TRBJ2-5 | TRBV4-1 | CASSQGAGFEETQYF | TGCGCCAGCAGCCAGGGGGCGGGGTTTGAAGAGACCCAGTACTTC
TRBD2 | - | TRBJ2-3 | TRBV20-1 | CSARTTSGSKDTQYF | TGCAGTGCTAGGACTACTAGCGGGAGTAAGGATACGCAGTATTTT
- | - | TRBJ2-2 | TRBV7-3 | CASSLMLGRTGELFF | TGTGCCAGCAGCTTAATGCTGGGACGGACCGGGGAGCTGTTTTTT
- | - | TRBJ1-6 | TRBV5-8 | CASSFFTIGYNSPLHF | TGTGCCAGCAGCTTTTTCACCATCGGTTATAATTCACCCCTCCACTTT
TRBD1 | few | TRBJ1-1 | TRBV29-1 | CSVNRDRNTEAFF | TGCAGCGTTAACCGGGACAGGAACACTGAAGCTTTCTTT
- | - | TRBJ2-2 | TRBV7-3 | CASSLNTANTGELFF | TGTGCCAGCAGCTTAAATACAGCGAACACCGGGGAGCTGTTTTTT
TRBD1 | - | TRBJ2-1 | TRBV4-3 | CASSQDWDRGSLAQFF | TGCGCCAGCAGCCAAGATTGGGACAGGGGATCCCTCGCGCAGTTCTTC
- | few | TRBJ2-1 | TRBV6-5 | CASSYIRLSNEQFF | TGTGCCAGCAGTTATATACGACTATCCAATGAGCAGTTCTTC
- | - | TRBJ1-1 | TRBV6-6 | CASSTGGGTAFF | TGTGCCAGCAGCACCGGGGGGGGGACAGCTTTCTTT
TRBD1 | - | TRBJ2-3 | TRBV14 | CASSPLGTGGRTDTQYF | TGTGCCAGCAGCCCCCTCGGGACAGGGGGCCGCACAGATACGCAGTATTTT
TRBD2 | many | TRBJ2-1 | TRBV15 | CATSIGREDYNEQFF | TGTGCCACCTCCATCGGGCGGGAGGACTACAATGAGCAGTTCTTC
- | few | TRBJ2-2 | TRBV7-9 | CASSLGELNTGELFF | TGTGCCAGCAGCTTGGGAGAGTTGAACACCGGGGAGCTGTTTTTT
- | - | TRBJ2-7 | TRBV12-3/TRBV12-4 | CASSNGGHSEQYF | TGTGCCAGCAGTAATGGGGGGCACAGCGAGCAGTACTTC
TRBD2 | many | TRBJ2-7 | TRBV10-2 | CASREGLAGNYEQYF | TGCGCCAGCAGAGAGGGACTAGCGGGGAACTACGAGCAGTACTTC
TRBD2 | - | TRBJ2-3 | TRBV6-5 | CASSYSIASGRLGTQYF | TGTGCCAGCAGTTACTCGATTGCTAGCGGGCGTCTTGGTACGCAGTATTTT
- | few | TRBJ2-7 | TRBV7-9 | CASSLGGSTGNYEQYF | TGTGCCAGCAGCTTAGGGGGGTCGACGGGAAACTACGAGCAGTACTTC
- | many | TRBJ1-2 | TRBV2 | CASSPSLDGYYGYTF | TGTGCCAGCAGTCCCTCTTTGGACGGTTACTATGGCTACACCTTC
- | - | TRBJ2-2 | TRBV5-6 | CASSAGLGLVTGELFF | TGTGCCAGCAGCGCCGGGCTGGGGCTAGTCACCGGGGAGCTGTTTTTT
TRBD2 | few | TRBJ2-1 | TRBV12-3/TRBV12-4 | CASTSLRGGSNNEQFF | TGTGCCAGCACCTCCCTGCGGGGGGGGAGTAATAATGAGCAGTTCTTC
TRBD1 | - | TRBJ1-2 | TRBV29-1 | CSGWTGDGYTF | TGCAGCGGGTGGACAGGGGATGGCTACACCTTC
TRBD2 | few | TRBJ2-7 | TRBV27 | CASRPSGNPYEQYF | TGTGCCAGCAGGCCTAGCGGTAACCCCTACGAGCAGTACTTC
- | - | TRBJ2-1 | TRBV7-6 | CASSLVEGYEQFF | TGTGCCAGCAGCTTAGTAGAGGGATATGAGCAGTTCTTC
- | many | TRBJ2-2 | TRBV25-1 | CASSERTSGELFF | TGTGCCAGCAGTGAAAGAACGAGCGGGGAGCTGTTTTTT
- | few | TRBJ1-4 | TRBV3-1 | CASSQDLGGLREKLFF | TGTGCCAGCAGCCAAGATCTGGGGGGGTTGAGGGAAAAACTGTTTTTT
- | few | TRBJ1-4 | TRBV18 | CASSPPGGNKLFF | TGTGCCAGCTCACCACCGGGGGGAAATAAACTGTTTTTT
TRBD2 | few | TRBJ2-7 | TRBV12-3/TRBV12-4 | CASRTSGISYEQYF | TGTGCCAGTCGGACTAGCGGGATCTCCTACGAGCAGTACTTC
- | - | TRBJ1-2 | TRBV10-2 | CASSVGPLNYGYTF | TGCGCCAGCAGTGTTGGGCCATTGAACTATGGCTACACCTTC
- | - | TRBJ1-6 | TRBV4-1 | CASSQPPTDYNSPLHF | TGCGCCAGCAGCCAACCTCCGACAGACTATAATTCACCCCTCCACTTT